The clone carrying this T cell receptor (beta chain) has only a few counts. Its matching antigen is unknown. This specimen comes from a study of T cell repertoires in cytomegalovirus infection. Each CDR3 protein is one row after TCRdb ran MiXCR on the reads. The data show 110,000 to 150,000 distinct CDR3 sequences, around 30% seen once. From germline, CDR1 is MDHEN and CDR2 SYDVKM. Trimming pared 5 bases from V and 0 bases from J, leaving 24 bases between. This CDR3 has 19 amino acids. The sequencing here drew on CD8+ T cells from cultured PBMCs, taken from culture after CMV antigen stimulation. The chain links TRBV28 to TRBJ2-3; D perhaps matches TRBD1 (6 bases). The sequence was collected from a human donor in good health (CMV status not recorded). Some clones in this sample may be carry-over from other donors' samples. The CDR3 coding sequence is TGTGCCAGCAGTCCGTTTCCGGGACAAATATTGCCTAGCACAGATACGCAGTATTTT. Amino acids: CASSPFPGQILPSTDTQYF.